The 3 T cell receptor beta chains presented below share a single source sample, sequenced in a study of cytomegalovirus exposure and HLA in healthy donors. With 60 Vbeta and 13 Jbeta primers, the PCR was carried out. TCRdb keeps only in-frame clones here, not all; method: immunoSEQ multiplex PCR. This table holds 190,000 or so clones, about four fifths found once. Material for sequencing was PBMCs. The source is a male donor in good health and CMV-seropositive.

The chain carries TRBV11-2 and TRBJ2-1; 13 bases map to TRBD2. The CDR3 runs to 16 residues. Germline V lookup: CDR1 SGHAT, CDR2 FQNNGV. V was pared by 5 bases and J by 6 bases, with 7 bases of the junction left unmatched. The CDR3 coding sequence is TGTGCCAGCAGCATTCGGACTAGCGGGGGCCTCAATGAGCAGTTCTTC. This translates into CASSIRTSGGLNEQFF.

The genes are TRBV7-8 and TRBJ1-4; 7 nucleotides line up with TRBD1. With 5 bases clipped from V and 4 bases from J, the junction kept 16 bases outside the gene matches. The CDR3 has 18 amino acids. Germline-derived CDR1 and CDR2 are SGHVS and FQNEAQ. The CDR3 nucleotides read TGTGCCAGCAGCCATATTAGAATGACAGGGTCGAATAATGAAAAACTGTTTTTT. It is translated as CASSHIRMTGSNNEKLFF.

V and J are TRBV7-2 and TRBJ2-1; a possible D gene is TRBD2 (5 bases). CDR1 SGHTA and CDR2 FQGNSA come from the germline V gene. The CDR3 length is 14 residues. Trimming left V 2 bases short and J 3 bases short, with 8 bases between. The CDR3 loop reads CASSLLGSYNEQFF. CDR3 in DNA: TGTGCCAGCAGCTTACTGGGGAGCTACAATGAGCAGTTCTTC.